The present TCR beta chain was sequenced within a study of Ad26.COV2.S vaccination and SARS-CoV-2 variants. General observations from the study: Vaccinees and placebo recipients showed similar non-spike TCR breadth.

A remark on this clone: Its antigen is still unknown. Other nucleotide sequences in the sample specify the same CDR3.

Specified treatment: roughly 18 received Ad26.COV2.S at low or high dose, single or two shots; about 5 received placebo; per-sample allocation not given. The samples date from day 63 after the first vaccine or placebo injection. The vaccine delivered Wuhan-strain SARS-CoV-2 spike through an Ad26 vector. Clones were sequenced by immunoSEQ multiplex PCR, and TCRdb holds only the in-frame ones, with some missing. The sample yields just over 350,000 clones, around 84% seen once. V trimming: 4 bases; J trimming: 1 base; junction bases outside the gene matches: 0. CDR3 length: 12 amino acids. Germline V gene sequence: CDR1 SQVTM, CDR2 ANQGSEA.

This sequence was found in a person aged 18-60 years who received the Ad26.COV2.S COVID-19 vaccine or a placebo. The chain joins TRBV29-1 to TRBJ1-1, with 7 nucleotides matching TRBD1. Source: peripheral blood, taken in a trial of Ad26.COV2.S vaccine versus placebo. CDR3 protein: CSVGQGNTEAFF. DNA of the CDR3: TGCAGCGTTGGACAGGGGAACACTGAAGCTTTCTTT.